This TCR beta chain was sequenced in a study of breast tumors, draining lymph nodes, adjacent tissues. At least ten counts were recorded for this clonotype. The antigen is undetermined. Study results and limitations: Tumor T cell lymph node origin was a supported hypothesis, not proven. Tumor and nontumor repertoires were significantly more similar in luminal-like than in basal-like breast cancer.

Germline values: CDR1 SGHAT, CDR2 FQNNGV. The length of the CDR3 is 16 residues. V was pared by 2 bases and J by 3 bases, with 6 bases of the junction left unmatched. TCRdb passed the multiplex PCR reads through MiXCR, listing each CDR3 protein once. The sample shows under 85,000 distinct CDR3 sequences, about 21% of them seen only once. Breast cancer patients provided tissue from their axillary draining lymph nodes. This receptor was identified in a female donor with breast cancer. Some clones in this sample may be carry-over from other donors' samples. The chain uses TRBV11-2 and TRBJ2-3; TRBD2 matches 9 bases. The sequenced material came from axillary lymph node tissue. CDR3: CASSLTSGWGTDTQYF. CDR3 DNA: TGTGCCAGCAGCTTAACTAGCGGGTGGGGTACAGATACGCAGTATTTT. The complete variable domain, with remaining parts taken from reference TRBV11-2 and TRBJ2-3, reads EAGVAQSPRYKIIEKRQSVAFWCNPISGHATLYWYQQILGQGPKLLIQFQNNGVVDDSQLPKDRFSAERLKGVDSTLKIQPAKLEDSAVYLCASSLTSGWGTDTQYFGPGTRLTVL.